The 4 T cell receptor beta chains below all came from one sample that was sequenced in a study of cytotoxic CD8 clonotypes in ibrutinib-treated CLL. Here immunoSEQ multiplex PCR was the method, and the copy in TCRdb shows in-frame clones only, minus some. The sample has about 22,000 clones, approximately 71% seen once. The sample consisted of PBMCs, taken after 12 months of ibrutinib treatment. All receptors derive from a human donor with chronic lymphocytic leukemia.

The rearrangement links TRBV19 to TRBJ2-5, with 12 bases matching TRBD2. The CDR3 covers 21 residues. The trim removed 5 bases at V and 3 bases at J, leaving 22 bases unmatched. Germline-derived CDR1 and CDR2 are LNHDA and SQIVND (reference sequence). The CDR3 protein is CASSSLAGGYLSNLGEETQYF. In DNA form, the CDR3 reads TGTGCCAGTAGTTCACTAGCGGGGGGTTACTTAAGTAATCTAGGGGAAGAGACCCAGTACTTC.

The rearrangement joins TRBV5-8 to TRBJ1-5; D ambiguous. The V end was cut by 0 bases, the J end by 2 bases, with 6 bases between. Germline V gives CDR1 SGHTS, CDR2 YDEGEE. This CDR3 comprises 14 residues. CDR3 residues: CASSLGIGNQPQHF. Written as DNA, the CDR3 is TGTGCCAGCAGCTTGGGGATCGGCAATCAGCCCCAGCATTTT.

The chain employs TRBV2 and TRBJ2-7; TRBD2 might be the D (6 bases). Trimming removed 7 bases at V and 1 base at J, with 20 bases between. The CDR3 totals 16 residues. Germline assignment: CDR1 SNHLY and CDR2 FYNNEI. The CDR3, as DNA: TGTGCCAGCATCCCCCTAGTGGGACTGAAGTCCTACGAGCAGTACTTC. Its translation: CASIPLVGLKSYEQYF.

CDR3 sequence reads: CASSLGGEDEQFF. As DNA, the CDR3 is TGTGCCAGCAGCTTGGGAGGGGAGGATGAGCAGTTCTTC. The genes are TRBV11-2 and TRBJ2-1; 7 bases are shared with TRBD2. Germline trimming cut 3 bases from V and 8 bases from J; bases unmatched to any gene: 4. This CDR3 is built from 13 residues. CDR1 is SGHAT and CDR2 is FQNNGV in the germline V gene.